These 8 T cell receptor beta chains were all obtained from the same sample, sequenced in a study of sequential checkpoint blockade in melanoma. Libraries were prepared by immunoSEQ multiplex PCR; TCRdb keeps only in-frame clonotypes and omits some of them. Of more than 8,500 clones detected, 20% to 25% appear once; the ten largest clones hold roughly a tenth. This sample's treatment: randomized to nivolumab then ipilimumab (arm A) or the reverse (arm B). The source was tumor tissue (inferred from file names), collected from a patient given nivolumab and ipilimumab in sequence. Receptor source: a human donor with melanoma.

The J gene is TRBJ2-3, the V gene TRBV9; tentative D call: TRBD2 (6 bases). The V gene's germline CDR1 is SGDLS and CDR2 YYNGEE. Trimming shortened V by 3 bases and J by 2 bases, and 25 bases separated the two germline ends. The CDR3 has 19 residues. CDR3: CASSGSAGSVSLITDTQYF. The CDR3 DNA sequence: TGTGCCAGCAGCGGTTCCGCGGGGTCCGTTAGTTTGATCACAGATACGCAGTATTTT.

By proportion, this clone is medium-sized. V usage is TRBV6-8 and J usage is TRBJ2-3, with D perhaps matching TRBD2 (7 bases). Germline values: CDR1 MNHGY, CDR2 SAAAGT. The length of the CDR3 is 18 residues. The V gene lost 5 bases and the J gene lost 0 bases, with 21 bases spanning the gap. In nucleotides, the CDR3 is TGTGCCAGCAGTCCCGGAGGGGGGGCTAAGGCTAGCACAGATACGCAGTATTTT. Its protein product is CASSPGGGAKASTDTQYF.

The chain uses TRBV30 and TRBJ1-3, with 7 bases identical to TRBD1. The CDR3 has 16 amino acids. J was trimmed by 4 bases and V by 5 bases; bases with no gene match: 14. Germline loops: CDR1 GTSNPN, CDR2 SVGIG (reference sequence). For the CDR3, the DNA is TGTGCCTGGGAGGGGACAGCCAATTTAAACGGAAACACCATATATTTT. Amino acid sequence: CAWEGTANLNGNTIYF.

About this clone: An end of the junction differs from the germline gene, which may be a read error. This chain connects TRBV18 to TRBJ2-7; a possible D gene is TRBD1 (5 bases). CDR1 KGHSH and CDR2 LQKENI come from the germline V gene. The CDR3 loop spans 12 amino acids. CDR3 in DNA: TGTGCCAGCTCTCCACAGGAAAACGAGCAGTACTTC. It translates to CASSPQENEQYF.

The genes are TRBV14 and TRBJ1-3; D is uncertain. Looked up from germline, CDR1 is SGHDN and CDR2 is FVKESK. Trimming removed 2 bases from V and 0 bases from J, with 8 bases in between. The CDR3 is 15 residues long. The CDR3 nucleotides read TGTGCCAGCAGCCAACTTGGCTTCTCTGGAAACACCATATATTTT. This codes for CASSQLGFSGNTIYF.

This clone occurred a few times. This chain uses TRBV9 with TRBJ2-1; D may be TRBD2 (6 bases). CDR3 length: 14 residues. Per germline, CDR1 SGDLS and CDR2 YYNGEE. V shed 4 bases and J shed 7 bases, with 15 bases lying between them. The CDR3 DNA is TGTGCCAGCAGCCTCCGAGAGGCGGGGAATGAGCAGTTCTTC. Translated, it gives CASSLREAGNEQFF.

This clone was picked up many times. V usage is TRBV6-8 and J usage is TRBJ2-6, with D possibly being TRBD1 (6 bases). The V gene lost 6 bases and the J gene lost 2 bases, with 11 bases spanning the gap. Germline-derived CDR1 and CDR2 are MNHGY and SAAAGT. CDR3 size: 15 residues. The DNA of the CDR3 is TGTGCCAGCAGAACACAGGGTACTGGGGCCAACGTCCTGACTTTC. The encoded protein is CASRTQGTGANVLTF.

This clone has a handful of counts. The chain uses TRBV28 and TRBJ2-3, with 8 positions matching TRBD2. V shed 7 bases and J 6 bases; nucleotides not matched to a gene: 9. The germline V gene encodes CDR1 MDHEN and CDR2 SYDVKM. The CDR3 runs to 14 residues. CDR3 in DNA: TGTGCCAGCACGACGGGAGGGACTGCGGATACGCAGTATTTT. Translating gives CASTTGGTADTQYF. Looking up the rest from reference TRBV28 and TRBJ2-3 gives the full variable domain: DVKVTQSSRYLVKRTGEKVFLECVQDMDHENMFWYRQDPGLGLRLIYFSYDVKMKEKGDIPEGYSVSREKKERFSLILESASTNQTSMYLCASTTGGTADTQYFGPGTRLTVL.